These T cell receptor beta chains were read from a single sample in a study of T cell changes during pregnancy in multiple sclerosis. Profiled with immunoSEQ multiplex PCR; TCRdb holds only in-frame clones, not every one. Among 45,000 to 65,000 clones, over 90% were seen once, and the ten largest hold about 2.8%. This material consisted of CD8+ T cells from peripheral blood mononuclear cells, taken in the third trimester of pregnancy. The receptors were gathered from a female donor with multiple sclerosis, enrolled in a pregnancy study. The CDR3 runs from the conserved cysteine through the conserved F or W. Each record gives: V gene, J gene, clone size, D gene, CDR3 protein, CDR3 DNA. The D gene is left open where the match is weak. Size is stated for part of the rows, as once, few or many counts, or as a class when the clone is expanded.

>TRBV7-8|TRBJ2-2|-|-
CASYPILQASNTGELFF
TGTGCCAGCTACCCTATCCTACAGGCCTCGAACACCGGGGAGCTGTTTTTT
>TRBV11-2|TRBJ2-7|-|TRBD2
CASSLTTSGISGEQYF
TGTGCCAGCAGCTTAACGACTAGCGGGATCTCAGGCGAGCAGTACTTC
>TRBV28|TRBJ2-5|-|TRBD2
CASSPRASGQETQYF
TGTGCCAGCAGTCCCCGGGCTAGCGGTCAAGAGACCCAGTACTTC
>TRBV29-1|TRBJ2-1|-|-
CSVEDQGRNEQFF
TGCAGCGTTGAAGATCAGGGTAGGAATGAGCAGTTCTTC
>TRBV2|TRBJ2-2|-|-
CASSGLAGELFF
TGTGCCAGCAGTGGGCTGGCCGGGGAGCTGTTTTTT
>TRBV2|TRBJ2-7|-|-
CASSELRQGTYEQYF
TGTGCCAGCAGTGAGTTGAGGCAGGGTACCTACGAGCAGTACTTC
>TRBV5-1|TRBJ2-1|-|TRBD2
CASGGTSGNYNEQFF
TGCGCCAGCGGGGGGACTAGCGGCAACTACAATGAGCAGTTCTTC
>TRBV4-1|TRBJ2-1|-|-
CASSPRSEWDEQFF
TGCGCCAGCAGCCCCCGGTCGGAGTGGGATGAGCAGTTCTTC
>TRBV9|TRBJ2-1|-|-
CASGDPRGSYNEQFF
TGTGCCAGCGGAGACCCACGGGGCTCCTACAATGAGCAGTTCTTC
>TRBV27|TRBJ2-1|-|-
CASRPRGEPLYNEQFF
TGTGCCAGCAGACCCCGAGGCGAACCCCTCTACAATGAGCAGTTCTTC
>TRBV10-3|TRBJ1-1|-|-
CAISDSSGLEAFF
TGTGCCATCAGTGATAGTTCAGGACTCGAAGCTTTCTTT
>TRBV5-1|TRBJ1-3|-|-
CASSSDTRAGGPSGNTIYF
TGCGCCAGCAGCTCGGACACGAGGGCCGGGGGGCCTTCTGGAAACACCATATATTTT
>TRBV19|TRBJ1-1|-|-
CASSISHMNTEAFF
TGTGCCAGTAGTATAAGCCATATGAACACTGAAGCTTTCTTT
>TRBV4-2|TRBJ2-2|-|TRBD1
CASSQDLGQGGELFF
TGTGCCAGCAGCCAAGATCTGGGACAGGGTGGGGAGCTGTTTTTT
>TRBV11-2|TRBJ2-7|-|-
CASTLIGRHYEQYF
TGTGCCAGCACCCTGATTGGGCGCCACTACGAGCAGTACTTC
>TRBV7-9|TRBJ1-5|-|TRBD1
CASSKTGSQPQHF
TGTGCCAGCAGCAAGACAGGGTCTCAGCCCCAGCATTTT
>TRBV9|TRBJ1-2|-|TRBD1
CASSVRDRGFYGYTF
TGTGCCAGCAGCGTCCGGGACAGGGGATTCTATGGCTACACCTTC
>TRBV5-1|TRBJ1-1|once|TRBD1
CASSYGQGMETEAFF
TGCGCCAGCAGCTACGGACAGGGAATGGAGACTGAAGCTTTCTTT
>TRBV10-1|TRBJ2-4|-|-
CASSEYRVAKNIQYF
TGCGCCAGCAGTGAGTACCGGGTAGCCAAAAACATTCAGTACTTC
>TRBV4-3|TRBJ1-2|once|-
CASSPQQGIYGYTF
TGCGCCAGCAGCCCCCAACAGGGAATCTATGGCTACACCTTC
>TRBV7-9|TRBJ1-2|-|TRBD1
CATLVPGQGDGYTF
TGTGCCACGCTCGTTCCGGGACAGGGAGATGGCTACACCTTC
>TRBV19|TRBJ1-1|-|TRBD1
CASSIAQGTEAFF
TGTGCCAGTAGTATAGCACAGGGGACTGAAGCTTTCTTT
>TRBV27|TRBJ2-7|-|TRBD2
CASSFGGGEQYF
TGTGCCAGCAGTTTTGGGGGAGGGGAGCAGTACTTC
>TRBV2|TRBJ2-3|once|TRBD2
CASSESGMGPTTDTQYF
TGTGCCAGCAGTGAAAGCGGGATGGGGCCCACCACAGATACGCAGTATTTT
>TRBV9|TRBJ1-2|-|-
CASSVGDTSNYGYTF
TGTGCCAGCAGCGTAGGGGACACTTCTAACTATGGCTACACCTTC
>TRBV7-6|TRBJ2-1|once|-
CASSLDLGQYNEQFF
TGTGCCAGCAGCTTAGACCTTGGACAGTACAATGAGCAGTTCTTC
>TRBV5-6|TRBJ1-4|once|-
CASSLARAPNEKLFF
TGTGCCAGCAGCTTGGCCAGGGCACCTAATGAAAAACTGTTTTTT
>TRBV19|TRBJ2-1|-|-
CASSIMVGGTYNEQFF
TGTGCCAGTAGTATAATGGTAGGGGGAACCTACAATGAGCAGTTCTTC
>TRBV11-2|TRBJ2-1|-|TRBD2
CASSPTGLAVGSYNEQFF
TGTGCCAGCAGCCCGACCGGACTAGCTGTCGGCTCCTACAATGAGCAGTTCTTC
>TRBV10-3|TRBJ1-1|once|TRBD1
CAIGPLGQGATEAFF
TGTGCCATCGGTCCCTTGGGACAGGGGGCCACTGAAGCTTTCTTT
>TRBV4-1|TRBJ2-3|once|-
CASSSAAGADTQYF
TGCGCCAGCAGCAGCGCGGCAGGGGCAGATACGCAGTATTTT